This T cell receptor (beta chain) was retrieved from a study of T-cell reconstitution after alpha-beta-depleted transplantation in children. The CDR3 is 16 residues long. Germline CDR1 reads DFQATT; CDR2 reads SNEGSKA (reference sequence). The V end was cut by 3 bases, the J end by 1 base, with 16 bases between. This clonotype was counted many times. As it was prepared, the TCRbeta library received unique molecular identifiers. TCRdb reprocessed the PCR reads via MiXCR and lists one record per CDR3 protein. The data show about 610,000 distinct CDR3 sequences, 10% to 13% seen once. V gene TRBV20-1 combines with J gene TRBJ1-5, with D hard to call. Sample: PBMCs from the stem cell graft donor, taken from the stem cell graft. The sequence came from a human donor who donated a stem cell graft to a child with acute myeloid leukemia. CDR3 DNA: TGCAGTGCTAGCATGGAGGTCCCGGGGAGCAATCAGCCCCAGCATTTT. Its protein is CSASMEVPGSNQPQHF.